Listed here are 11 T cell receptor beta chains from one sample, sequenced in a study of neurological immune-mediated disorders (dated by TCRdb to between 2018 and 2021). The library came from 5' RACE. Sequencing took place on an Illumina HiSeq 2500. TCRdb reran the public reads through fastp at Q25 and MiXCR, keeping productive beta chains. CDR3 protein duplicates are merged, each entry listing the most common genes and DNA. The sample data list more than 20,000 distinct CDR3 sequences, and roughly 13% of these were observed just once. Clones ranked in the top ten supply roughly 16% of the sample. Sequenced sample: PBMCs. The source is a woman aged 40 to 50 with HTLV-1-associated myelopathy (HAM/TSP).

This clonotype showed up many times. The rearrangement joins TRBV24-1 to TRBJ1-1, with 8 bases identical to TRBD1. From germline, CDR1 is KGHDR and CDR2 SFDVKD. The junction had 5 bases not matched to a gene; V was cut back by 2 bases and J by 10 bases. CDR3 length equals 13 residues. CDR3 region: CATSDSEQGGAFF. The DNA of the CDR3 is TGTGCCACCAGTGATTCTGAACAGGGGGGAGCTTTCTTT.

The CDR3 sequence is CSARGSDSPLHF. DNA for the CDR3: TGCAGTGCTAGGGGGTCTGATTCACCCCTCCACTTT. This sequence joins TRBV20-1 and TRBJ1-6; D gene ambiguous. V lost 3 bases, J lost 8 bases, and 8 bases lay in between. CDR3 length: 12 residues. Per the germline V gene, CDR1 is DFQATT and CDR2 is SNEGSKA (reference sequence).

There are many counts of this clonotype. V is TRBV7-6 and J is TRBJ1-2; D is ambiguous. The CDR3 sequence is 17 residues long. The germline gives CDR1 SGHVS, CDR2 FNYEAQ. V was trimmed by 6 bases and J by 6 bases, leaving 26 bases between them. Here the CDR3 DNA reads TGTGCCAGCAGACGCCATTTTGTAGGGATGGGTATGGATGGCTACACCTTC. It translates to CASRRHFVGMGMDGYTF. The complete variable domain, with remaining parts taken from reference TRBV7-6 and TRBJ1-2, reads GAGVSQSPRYKVTKRGQDVALRCDPISGHVSLYWYRQALGQGPEFLTYFNYEAQQDKSGLPNDRFSAERPEGSISTLTIQRTEQRDSAMYRCASRRHFVGMGMDGYTFGSGTRLTVV.

There are many counts of this clonotype. The chain uses TRBV30 and TRBJ1-3; 7 bases are shared with TRBD1. The V gene end was trimmed by 3 bases and the J gene end by 1 base; junction bases not matched to a gene: 12. Per the germline V gene, CDR1 is GTSNPN and CDR2 is SVGIG (reference sequence). The length of the CDR3 is 17 residues. CDR3 amino acids: CAWRSPGTDRSGNTIYF. DNA of the CDR3: TGTGCCTGGAGGTCCCCCGGGACAGACAGGTCTGGAAACACCATATATTTT. The full variable domain, its missing parts supplied by reference TRBV30 and TRBJ1-3, is SQTIHQWPATLVQPVGSPLSLECTVEGTSNPNLYWYRQAAGRGLQLLFYSVGIGQISSEVPQNLSASRPQDRQFILSSKKLLLSDSGFYLCAWRSPGTDRSGNTIYFGEGSWLTVV.

This clonotype was counted many times. The chain recombines TRBV27 with TRBJ1-5; D gene ambiguous. The CDR3 sequence is 13 residues long. Germline values: CDR1 MNHEY, CDR2 SMNVEV (reference sequence). Trimming left V 1 base short and J 6 bases short, with 7 bases between. The CDR3 protein is CASSLYRGQPQHF. Here the CDR3 DNA reads TGTGCCAGCAGTTTATATCGCGGTCAGCCCCAGCATTTT.

This clonotype showed up many times. V usage is TRBV7-2 and J usage is TRBJ1-6, with D hard to call. CDR3 length: 12 amino acids. V was pared by 0 bases and J by 12 bases, with 6 bases between. From germline, CDR1 is SGHTA and CDR2 FQGNSA. The CDR3 sequence: CASSLAGLPLHF. CDR3 nucleotides: TGTGCCAGCAGCTTAGCAGGGCTACCCCTCCACTTT.

In this sample, this clonotype turned up a few times. V usage is TRBV30 and J usage is TRBJ2-2, with D perhaps matching TRBD2 (6 bases). The V gene lost 1 base and the J gene lost 2 bases, with 11 bases spanning the gap. The germline gives CDR1 GTSNPN, CDR2 SVGIG (reference sequence). The length of the CDR3 is 15 residues. The chain's CDR3 is CAWSGRGYNTGELFF. Written as DNA, the CDR3 is TGTGCCTGGAGTGGTCGGGGGTACAACACCGGGGAGCTGTTTTTT.

This chain joins TRBV7-6 and TRBJ1-1; D might be TRBD1 (5 bases). Germline lookup yields CDR1 SGHVS and CDR2 FNYEAQ. The CDR3 extends over 13 amino acids. V was trimmed by 5 bases and J by 5 bases, leaving 12 bases between them. The CDR3 bases are TGTGCCAGCAGCACCCAGGGAGTGACTGAAGCTTTCTTT. Translated, it gives CASSTQGVTEAFF.

Turning to this clonotype: A junction end diverges from the germline sequence, so it may reflect a read error. The chain recombines TRBV4-1 with TRBJ2-1; no definite D call. CDR1 and CDR2 (germline): MGHRA, YSYEKL. The CDR3 covers 13 residues. DNA of the CDR3: TGCGCCAGCAGCCAAGAAAGGAAGGGTGAGCAGTTCTTT. Encoded protein: CASSQERKGEQFF.

Ten or more counts support this clonotype. The V gene is TRBV7-8, the J gene TRBJ1-1, with 9 bases that match TRBD1. J was trimmed by 0 bases and V by 5 bases; bases with no gene match: 7. This CDR3 has 16 residues. In germline, CDR1 is SGHVS, CDR2 FQNEAQ. CDR3 sequence reads: CASSPWDRVVNTEAFF. CDR3 bases: TGTGCCAGCAGCCCCTGGGACAGGGTCGTGAACACTGAAGCTTTCTTT.

V and J are TRBV7-2 and TRBJ2-5; 9 bases match TRBD1. CDR3 length: 15 amino acids. The germline V gene has CDR1 SGHTA and CDR2 FQGNSA. Trimming at V came to 5 bases and at J to 10 bases, leaving 14 bases not matched to a gene. CDR3: CASSPWDREGGNQYF. The CDR3 bases are TGTGCCAGCAGCCCTTGGGACAGGGAGGGAGGGAACCAGTACTTC.